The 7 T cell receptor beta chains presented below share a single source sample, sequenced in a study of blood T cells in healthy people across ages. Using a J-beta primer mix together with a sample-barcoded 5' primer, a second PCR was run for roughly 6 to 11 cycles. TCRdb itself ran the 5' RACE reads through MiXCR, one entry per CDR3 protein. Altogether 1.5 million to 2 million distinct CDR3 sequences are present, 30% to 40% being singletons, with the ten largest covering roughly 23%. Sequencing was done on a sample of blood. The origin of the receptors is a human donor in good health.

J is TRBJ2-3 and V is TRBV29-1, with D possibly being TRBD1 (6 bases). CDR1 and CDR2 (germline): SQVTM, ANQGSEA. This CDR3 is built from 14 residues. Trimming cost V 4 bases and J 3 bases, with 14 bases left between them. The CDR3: CSVGSAGVTDTQYF. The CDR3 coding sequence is TGCAGCGTTGGCTCGGCAGGGGTAACAGATACGCAGTATTTT.

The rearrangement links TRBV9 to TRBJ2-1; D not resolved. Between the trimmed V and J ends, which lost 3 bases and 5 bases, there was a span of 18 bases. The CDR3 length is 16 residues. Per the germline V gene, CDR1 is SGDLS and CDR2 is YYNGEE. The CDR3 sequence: CASSAPVAYRDNEQFF. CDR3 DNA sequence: TGTGCCAGCAGCGCCCCTGTGGCATACCGAGACAATGAGCAGTTCTTC.

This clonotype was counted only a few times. DNA of the CDR3: TGTGCCAGCAGCGTCGGGACGGTGAATGGCTACACCTTC. Residues: CASSVGTVNGYTF. The rearrangement links TRBV9 to TRBJ1-2, with a weak D call TRBD1 (5 bases). V lost 2 bases and J 6 bases, leaving 11 bases between the germline ends. This CDR3 has 13 residues. CDR1 and CDR2 (germline): SGDLS, YYNGEE.

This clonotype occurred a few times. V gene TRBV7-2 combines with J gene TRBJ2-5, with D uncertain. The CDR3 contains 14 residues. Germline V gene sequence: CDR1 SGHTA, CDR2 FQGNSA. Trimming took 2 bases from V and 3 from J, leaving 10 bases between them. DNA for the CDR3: TGTGCCAGCAGCTTATTCGGGCCCAAAGAGACCCAGTACTTC. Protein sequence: CASSLFGPKETQYF.

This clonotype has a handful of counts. CDR3 sequence reads: CASSPTGGGGYEQYF. CDR3 nucleotide sequence: TGTGCCAGCAGCCCCACCGGGGGCGGGGGTTACGAGCAGTACTTC. The chain recombines TRBV7-2 with TRBJ2-7; a weak D match, TRBD2 (7 bases). The V gene's germline CDR1 is SGHTA and CDR2 FQGNSA. V lost 5 bases and J 4 bases, leaving 18 bases between the germline ends. This CDR3 is 15 amino acids long.

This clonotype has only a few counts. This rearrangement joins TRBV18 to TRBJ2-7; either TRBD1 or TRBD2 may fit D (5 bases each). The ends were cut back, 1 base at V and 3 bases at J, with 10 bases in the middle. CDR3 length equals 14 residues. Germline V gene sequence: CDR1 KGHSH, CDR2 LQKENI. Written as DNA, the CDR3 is TGTGCCAGCTCACCACGGGGGATAGGCTACGAGCAGTACTTC. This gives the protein CASSPRGIGYEQYF.

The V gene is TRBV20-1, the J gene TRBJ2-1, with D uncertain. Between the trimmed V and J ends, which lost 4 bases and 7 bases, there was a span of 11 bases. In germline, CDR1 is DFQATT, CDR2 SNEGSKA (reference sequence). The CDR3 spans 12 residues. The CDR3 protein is CSANPSGNEQFF. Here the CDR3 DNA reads TGCAGTGCTAATCCCTCTGGGAATGAGCAGTTCTTC.